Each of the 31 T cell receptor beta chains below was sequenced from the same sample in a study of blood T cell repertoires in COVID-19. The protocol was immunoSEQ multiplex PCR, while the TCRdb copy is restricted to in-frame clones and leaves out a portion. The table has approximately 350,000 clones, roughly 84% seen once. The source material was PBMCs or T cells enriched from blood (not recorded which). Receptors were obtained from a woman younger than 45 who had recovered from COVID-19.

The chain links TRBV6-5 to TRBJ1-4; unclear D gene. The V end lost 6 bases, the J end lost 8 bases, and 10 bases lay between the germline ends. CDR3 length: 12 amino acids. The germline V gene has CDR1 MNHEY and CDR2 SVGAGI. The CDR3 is CASRDPGEKLFF. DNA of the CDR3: TGTGCCAGCAGGGACCCGGGGGAAAAACTGTTTTTT.

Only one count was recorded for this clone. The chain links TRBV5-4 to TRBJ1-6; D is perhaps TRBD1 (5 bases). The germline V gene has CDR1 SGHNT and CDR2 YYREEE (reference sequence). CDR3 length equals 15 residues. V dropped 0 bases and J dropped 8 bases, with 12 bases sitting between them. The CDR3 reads CASSLAVSGDSPLHF. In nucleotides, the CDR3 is TGTGCCAGCAGCTTGGCGGTCTCGGGGGATTCACCCCTCCACTTT.

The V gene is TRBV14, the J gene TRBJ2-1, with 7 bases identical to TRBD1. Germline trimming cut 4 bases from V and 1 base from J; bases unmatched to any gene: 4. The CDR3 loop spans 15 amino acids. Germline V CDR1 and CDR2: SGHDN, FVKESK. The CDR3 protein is CASSPIRGSYNEQFF. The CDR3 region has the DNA TGTGCCAGCAGCCCGATCAGGGGGTCCTACAATGAGCAGTTCTTC. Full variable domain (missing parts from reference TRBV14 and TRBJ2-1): EAGVTQFPSHSVIEKGQTVTLRCDPISGHDNLYWYRRVMGKEIKFLLHFVKESKQDESGMPNNRFLAERTGGTYSTLKVQPAELEDSGVYFCASSPIRGSYNEQFFGPGTRLTVL.

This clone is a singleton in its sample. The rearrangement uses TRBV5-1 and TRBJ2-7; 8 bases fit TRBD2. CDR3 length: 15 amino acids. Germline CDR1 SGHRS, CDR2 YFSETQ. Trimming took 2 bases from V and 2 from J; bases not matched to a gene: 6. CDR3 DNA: TGCGCCAGCAGCTTACCCGGGACTAGTCCCTACGAGCAGTACTTC. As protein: CASSLPGTSPYEQYF.

The CDR3 protein is CASSPLPRGLKDEQFF. The CDR3 region has the DNA TGTGCCAGCAGCCCCTTACCTAGGGGGCTTAAGGATGAGCAGTTCTTC. V gene TRBV7-9 combines with J gene TRBJ2-1; 7 positions agree with TRBD1. The CDR3 is 16 amino acids. The germline CDR1 and CDR2 sequences are SEHNR and FQNEAQ (reference sequence). V lost 5 bases and J lost 8; bases outside the gene matches: 15.

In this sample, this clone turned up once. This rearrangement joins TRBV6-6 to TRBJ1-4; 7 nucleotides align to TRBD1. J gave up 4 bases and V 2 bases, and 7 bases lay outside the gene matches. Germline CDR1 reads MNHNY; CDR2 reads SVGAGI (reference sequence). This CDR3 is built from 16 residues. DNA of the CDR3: TGTGCCAGCAGTTACCCCCCCGGGACAGTTAATGAAAAACTGTTTTTT. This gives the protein CASSYPPGTVNEKLFF.

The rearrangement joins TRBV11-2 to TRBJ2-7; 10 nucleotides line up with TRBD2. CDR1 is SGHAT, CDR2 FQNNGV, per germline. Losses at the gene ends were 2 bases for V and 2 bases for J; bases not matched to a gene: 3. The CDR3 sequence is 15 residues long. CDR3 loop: CASSLLAGVPYEQYF. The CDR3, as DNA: TGTGCCAGCAGCTTACTAGCGGGAGTACCCTACGAGCAGTACTTC.

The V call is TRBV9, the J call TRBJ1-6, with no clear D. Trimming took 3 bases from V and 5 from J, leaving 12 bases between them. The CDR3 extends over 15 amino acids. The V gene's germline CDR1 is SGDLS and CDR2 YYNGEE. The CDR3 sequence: CASSDRSGNNSPLHF. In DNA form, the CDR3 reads TGTGCCAGCAGCGATAGAAGTGGTAATAATTCACCCCTCCACTTT. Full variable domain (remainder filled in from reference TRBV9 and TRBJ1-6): DSGVTQTPKHLITATGQRVTLRCSPRSGDLSVYWYQQSLDQGLQFLIQYYNGEERAKGNILERFSAQQFPDLHSELNLSSLELGDSALYFCASSDRSGNNSPLHFGNGTRLTVT.

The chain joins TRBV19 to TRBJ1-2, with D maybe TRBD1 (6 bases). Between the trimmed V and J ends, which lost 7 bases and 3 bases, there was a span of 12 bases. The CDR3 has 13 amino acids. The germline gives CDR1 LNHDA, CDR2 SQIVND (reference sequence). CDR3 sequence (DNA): TGTGCCAGTACGCAGGGGACCTACTATGGCTACACCTTC. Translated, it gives CASTQGTYYGYTF.

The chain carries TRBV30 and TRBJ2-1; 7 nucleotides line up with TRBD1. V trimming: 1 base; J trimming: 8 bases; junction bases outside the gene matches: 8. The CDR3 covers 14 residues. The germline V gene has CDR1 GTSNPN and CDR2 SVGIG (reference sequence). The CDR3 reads CAWSGQGLQHEQFF. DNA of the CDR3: TGTGCCTGGAGTGGACAGGGTCTTCAACATGAGCAGTTCTTC.

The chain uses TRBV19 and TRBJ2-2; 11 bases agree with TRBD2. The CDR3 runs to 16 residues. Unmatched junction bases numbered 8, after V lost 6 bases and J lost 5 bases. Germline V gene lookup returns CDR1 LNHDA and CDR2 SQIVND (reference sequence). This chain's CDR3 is CASRQLAGDITGELFF. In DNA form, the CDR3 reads TGTGCCAGTAGACAACTAGCGGGAGACATTACCGGGGAGCTGTTTTTT.

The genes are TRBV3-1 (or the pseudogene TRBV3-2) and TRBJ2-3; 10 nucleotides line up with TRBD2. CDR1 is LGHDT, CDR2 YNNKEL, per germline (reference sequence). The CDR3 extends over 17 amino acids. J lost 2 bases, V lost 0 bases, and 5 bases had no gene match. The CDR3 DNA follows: TGTGCCAGCAGCCAAGATCTAGCGGGGGCCCCCACAGATACGCAGTATTTT. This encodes CASSQDLAGAPTDTQYF.

CDR3 nucleotides: TGTGCCAGCAGTTTAGATCAGGGGTCCTACAATGAGCAGTTCTTC. It is translated as CASSLDQGSYNEQFF. This chain joins TRBV27 and TRBJ2-1; a weak D match, TRBD1 (6 bases). The CDR3 length is 15 residues. V gave up 2 bases and J gave up 1 base, with 9 bases separating them. Looked up from germline, CDR1 is MNHEY and CDR2 is SMNVEV (reference sequence).

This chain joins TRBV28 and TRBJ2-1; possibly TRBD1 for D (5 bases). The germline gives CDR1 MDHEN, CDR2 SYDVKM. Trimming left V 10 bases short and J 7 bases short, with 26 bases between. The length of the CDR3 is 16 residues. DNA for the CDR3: TGTGCCACCCTCCCCTGGGATGTTAGGGGTCGGAATGAGCAGTTCTTC. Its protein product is CATLPWDVRGRNEQFF.

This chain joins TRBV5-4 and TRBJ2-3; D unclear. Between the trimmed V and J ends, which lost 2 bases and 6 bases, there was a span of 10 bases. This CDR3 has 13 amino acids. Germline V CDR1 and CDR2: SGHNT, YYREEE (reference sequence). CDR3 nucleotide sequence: TGTGCCAGCAGCTTTTTGGGCCCCGATACGCAGTATTTT. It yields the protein CASSFLGPDTQYF. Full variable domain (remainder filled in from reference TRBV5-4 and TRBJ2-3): ETGVTQSPTHLIKTRGQQVTLRCSSQSGHNTVSWYQQALGQGPQFIFQYYREEENGRGNFPPRFSGLQFPNYSSELNVNALELDDSALYLCASSFLGPDTQYFGPGTRLTVL.

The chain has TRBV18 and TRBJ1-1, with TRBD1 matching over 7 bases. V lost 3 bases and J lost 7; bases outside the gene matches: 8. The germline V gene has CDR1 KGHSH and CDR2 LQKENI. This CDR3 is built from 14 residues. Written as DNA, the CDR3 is TGTGCCAGCTCACCGTTCCGGGACAGCCATGAAGCTTTCTTT. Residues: CASSPFRDSHEAFF. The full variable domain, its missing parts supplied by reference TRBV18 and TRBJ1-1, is NAGVMQNPRHLVRRRGQEARLRCSPMKGHSHVYWYRQLPEEGLKFMVYLQKENIIDESGMPKERFSAEFPKEGPSILRIQQVVRGDSAAYFCASSPFRDSHEAFFGQGTRLTVV.

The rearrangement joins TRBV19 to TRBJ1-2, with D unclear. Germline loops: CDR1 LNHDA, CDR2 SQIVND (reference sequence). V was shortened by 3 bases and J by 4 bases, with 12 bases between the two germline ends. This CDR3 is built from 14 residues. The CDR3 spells CASSIGGSGYGYTF. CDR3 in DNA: TGTGCCAGTAGTATCGGAGGGTCCGGCTATGGCTACACCTTC.

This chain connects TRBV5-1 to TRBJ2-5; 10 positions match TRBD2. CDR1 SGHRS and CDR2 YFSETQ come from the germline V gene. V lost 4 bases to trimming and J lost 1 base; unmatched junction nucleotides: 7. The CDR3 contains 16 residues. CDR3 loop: CASSTGLADFQETQYF. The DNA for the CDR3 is TGCGCCAGCAGCACCGGACTAGCGGACTTCCAAGAGACCCAGTACTTC.

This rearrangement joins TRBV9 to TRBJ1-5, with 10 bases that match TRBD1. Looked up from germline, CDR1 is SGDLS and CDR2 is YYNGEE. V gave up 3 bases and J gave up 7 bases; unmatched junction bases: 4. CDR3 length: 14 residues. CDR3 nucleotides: TGTGCCAGCAGCGAAGGACAGGGGGTACAGCCCCAGCATTTT. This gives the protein CASSEGQGVQPQHF.

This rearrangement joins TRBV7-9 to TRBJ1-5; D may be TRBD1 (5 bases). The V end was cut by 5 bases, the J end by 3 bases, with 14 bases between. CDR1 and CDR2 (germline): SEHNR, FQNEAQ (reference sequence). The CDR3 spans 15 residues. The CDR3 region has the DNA TGTGCCAGCAGCCGAAGTGAGGGACTCAATCAGCCCCAGCATTTT. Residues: CASSRSEGLNQPQHF.

The CDR3 sequence is CASSPAGGSNEQFF. Here the CDR3 DNA reads TGTGCCAGCTCACCAGCGGGAGGTAGCAATGAGCAGTTCTTC. The rearrangement uses TRBV18 and TRBJ2-1; TRBD2 agrees at 8 bases. V gave up 2 bases and J gave up 6 bases; unmatched junction bases: 3. This CDR3 comprises 14 residues. Per the germline V gene, CDR1 is KGHSH and CDR2 is LQKENI.

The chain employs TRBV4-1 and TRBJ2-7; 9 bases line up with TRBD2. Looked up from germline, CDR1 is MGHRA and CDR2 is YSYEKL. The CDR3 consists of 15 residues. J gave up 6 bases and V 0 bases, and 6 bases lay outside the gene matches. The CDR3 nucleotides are TGCGCCAGCAGCCAAGAGGCCACTAGCGGGCGCGAGCAGTACTTC. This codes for CASSQEATSGREQYF.

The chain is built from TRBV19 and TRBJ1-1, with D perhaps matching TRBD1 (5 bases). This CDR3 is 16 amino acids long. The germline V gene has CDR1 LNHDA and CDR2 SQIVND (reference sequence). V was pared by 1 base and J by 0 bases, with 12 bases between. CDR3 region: CASSIVPRVMNTEAFF. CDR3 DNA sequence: TGTGCCAGTAGTATAGTCCCCAGGGTTATGAACACTGAAGCTTTCTTT.

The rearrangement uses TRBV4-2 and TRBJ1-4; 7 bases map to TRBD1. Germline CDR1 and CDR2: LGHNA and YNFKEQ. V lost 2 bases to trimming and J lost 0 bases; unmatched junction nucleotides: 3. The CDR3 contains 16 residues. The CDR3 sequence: CASSQSQGATNEKLFF. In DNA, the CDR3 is TGTGCCAGCAGCCAAAGTCAGGGGGCAACTAATGAAAAACTGTTTTTT.

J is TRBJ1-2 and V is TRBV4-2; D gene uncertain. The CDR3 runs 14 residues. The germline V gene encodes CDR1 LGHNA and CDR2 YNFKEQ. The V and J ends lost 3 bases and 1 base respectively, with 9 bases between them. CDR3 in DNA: TGTGCCAGCAGCCACCCGACAATTAACTATGGCTACACCTTC. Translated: CASSHPTINYGYTF.

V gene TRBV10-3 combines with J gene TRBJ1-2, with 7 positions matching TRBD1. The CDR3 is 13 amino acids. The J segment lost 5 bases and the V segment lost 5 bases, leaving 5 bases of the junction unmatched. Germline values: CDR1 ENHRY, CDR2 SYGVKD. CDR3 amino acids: CAISTGVRYGYTF. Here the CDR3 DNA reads TGTGCCATCAGTACAGGGGTGAGGTATGGCTACACCTTC.

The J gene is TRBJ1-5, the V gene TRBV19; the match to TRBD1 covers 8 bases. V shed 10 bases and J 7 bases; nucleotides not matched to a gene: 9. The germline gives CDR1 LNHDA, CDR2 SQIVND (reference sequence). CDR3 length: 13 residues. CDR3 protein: CATGQGWGQPQHF. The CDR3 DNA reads TGTGCCACTGGACAGGGATGGGGACAGCCCCAGCATTTT.

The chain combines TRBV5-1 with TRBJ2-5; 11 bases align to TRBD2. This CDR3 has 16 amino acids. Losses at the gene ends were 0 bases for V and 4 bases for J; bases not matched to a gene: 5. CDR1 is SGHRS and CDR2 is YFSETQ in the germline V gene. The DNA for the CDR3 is TGCGCCAGCAGCTTGGAACCTAGCGGGGGGCCAGAGACCCAGTACTTC. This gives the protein CASSLEPSGGPETQYF.

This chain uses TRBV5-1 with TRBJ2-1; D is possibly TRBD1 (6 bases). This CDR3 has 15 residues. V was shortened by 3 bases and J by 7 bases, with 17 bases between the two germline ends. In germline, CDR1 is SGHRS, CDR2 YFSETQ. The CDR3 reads CASSSFGGKVNEQFF. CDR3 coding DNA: TGCGCCAGCAGCTCCTTTGGGGGCAAGGTGAATGAGCAGTTCTTC. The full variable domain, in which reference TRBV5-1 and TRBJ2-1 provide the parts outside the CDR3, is KAGVTQTPRYLIKTRGQQVTLSCSPISGHRSVSWYQQTPGQGLQFLFEYFSETQRNKGNFPGRFSGRQFSNSRSEMNVSTLELGDSALYLCASSSFGGKVNEQFFGPGTRLTVL.

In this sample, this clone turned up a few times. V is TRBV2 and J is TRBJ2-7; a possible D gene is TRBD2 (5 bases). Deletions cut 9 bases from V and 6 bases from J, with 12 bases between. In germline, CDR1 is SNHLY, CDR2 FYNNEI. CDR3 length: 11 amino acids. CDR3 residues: CARRVQGEQYF. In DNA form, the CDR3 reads TGTGCCAGGAGGGTACAAGGCGAGCAGTACTTC.

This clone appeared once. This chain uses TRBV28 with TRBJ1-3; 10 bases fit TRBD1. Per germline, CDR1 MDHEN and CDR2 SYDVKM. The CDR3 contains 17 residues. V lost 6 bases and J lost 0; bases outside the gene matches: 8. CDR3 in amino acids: CASRAGTGAFSGNTIYF. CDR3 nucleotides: TGTGCCAGCAGAGCCGGGACAGGGGCTTTCTCTGGAAACACCATATATTTT.